Detailed here is one T cell receptor beta chain. CDR3 length: 15 amino acids. CDR1 is MDHEN, CDR2 SYDVKM, per germline. V lost 5 bases to trimming and J lost 2 bases; unmatched junction nucleotides: 6. Profiled with immunoSEQ multiplex PCR; TCRdb holds only in-frame clones, not every one. The sample consists of about a million clones, about 70% of them appearing once. This specimen belongs to a study of shared clonotypes between healthy human individuals. The clonotype originates from a young man in good health. The chain has TRBV28 and TRBJ1-2; 9 bases are shared with TRBD1. The sequencing sample was made of memory CD4+ T cells sorted from blood. The sample's subset: CD45RA-negative fraction. The CDR3 loop reads CASSNRGQGNYGYTF. The CDR3 region has the DNA TGTGCCAGCAGTAACAGGGGGCAGGGAAACTATGGCTACACCTTC.